This TCR beta chain was sequenced during a study of blood T cell repertoires in COVID-19. On the study more broadly: Samples taken during acute and convalescent COVID-19 were collected in the United States, Italy and Spain. PBMCs, B-cell-depleted T cells, or T cells provided the cDNA or gDNA that made up the material.

Patients at the Seattle site were enrolled during active infection and followed longitudinally. Per the original data handling: Amplification of reference gene primers was used by the study to estimate nucleated cell counts. TCRdb keeps only in-frame clones here, not all; method: immunoSEQ multiplex PCR. V and J calls and clone size are given by that table; D and trimming were obtained from the DNA. The repertoire holds 60,000 to 80,000 clones, with over 75% as singletons. Germline-derived CDR1 and CDR2 are MNHNS and SASEGT. This CDR3 has 13 amino acids. Trimming stripped 2 bases from V and 3 bases from J, with 5 bases between.

The chain employs TRBV6-1 and TRBJ1-5; D remains ambiguous. The sample consisted of peripheral blood. The TCR comes from a woman aged 60 to 75 with COVID-19, enrolled during active disease. The chain's CDR3 is CASSEQYNQPQHF. The DNA for the CDR3 is TGTGCCAGCAGTGAACAGTACAATCAGCCCCAGCATTTT.